In this sample, the clone carrying this T cell receptor (beta chain) is medium-sized. Its antigen is undetermined. Every bit of the isolated RNA underwent reverse transcription, so sequencing read expressed TCRB transcripts. This table comes from immunoSEQ multiplex PCR, and its TCRdb copy is limited to in-frame clones, with some not included. The top ten hold 1.3% of the sample, which has approximately 150,000 clones, less than 15% seen once. The data were taken from a study of beta chain features in type 1 diabetes. Whole-study results and caveats: In every one of the four CD4+ subsets, TCRB CDR3s were moderately but significantly shorter in Type 1 diabetes patients.

This CDR3 contains 12 residues. V lost 6 bases to trimming and J lost 9 bases, with 12 bases between them. CDR1 and CDR2 (germline): SEHNR, FQNEAQ (reference sequence). V and J are TRBV7-9 and TRBJ2-4, with D possibly TRBD2 on 5 matching bases. This receptor was identified in a man younger than 35 with type 1 diabetes. The specimen was central memory CD4+ T cells from blood. The CDR3 DNA sequence: TGTGCCAGCAGTCAAGGAGAGGGCATTCAGTACTTC. This translates into CASSQGEGIQYF.